A selection of T cell receptor beta chains follows, all from one sample in a study of human T cells and chemical hapten exposure. A single record per CDR3 protein comes from TCRdb applying MiXCR to the RACE reads. Of a few hundred thousand distinct CDR3 sequences in the sample, 4.8% were seen once. This specimen was whole blood, taken in connection with sensitization to the hapten diphenylcyclopropenone (DPC). Receptors originate from a woman aged 45 to 65 with alopecia areata. Some clones in this sample may be carry-over from other donors' samples. The CDR3 runs from the conserved cysteine through the conserved F or W. The D gene is left open where the match is weak. A clone size is listed for some rows: how often the clone was seen (once, few, many), or a class if it is expanded.

abundance	v_gene	j_gene	d_gene	CDR3nt	CDR3aa
few	TRBV5-1	TRBJ1-3	NA	TGCGCCAGCAGCCTGGATCGGCGAAACACCATATATTTT	CASSLDRRNTIYF
few	TRBV10-3	TRBJ2-7	NA	TGTGCCATCAGTCAGTTGCCGACCCGTATAGGTACCTACGAGCAGTACTTC	CAISQLPTRIGTYEQYF
many	TRBV6-1	TRBJ1-6	NA	TGTGCCAGCAGTGAATTCGGGTTCGGTAATTCACCCCTCCACTTT	CASSEFGFGNSPLHF
many	TRBV6-5	TRBJ1-4	NA	TGTGCCGCGGCCGGGGGCAGGGGTGAAAAACTGTTTTTT	CAAAGGRGEKLFF
many	TRBV9	TRBJ1-3	NA	TGTGCCAGCAGCCCCAGAAGTGGCAGCTCTGGAAACACCATATATTTT	CASSPRSGSSGNTIYF
NA	TRBV6-5	TRBJ2-6	NA	TGTGCCAGCAGTTACTTGAGACAGTCCTCTGGGGCCAACGTCCTGACTTTC	CASSYLRQSSGANVLTF
many	TRBV7-2	TRBJ2-5	NA	TGTGCCAGCAGCTGGAGTAGCGGTTGGGAACAAGAGACCCAGTACTTC	CASSWSSGWEQETQYF
many	TRBV20-1	TRBJ1-1	NA	TGCAGCGGAAAGGCGGGAGGGACTGAAGCTTTCTTT	CSGKAGGTEAFF
many	TRBV7-9	TRBJ2-3	NA	TGTGCCAGCAGCTTAAGTGCCGCTTCTAGCACAGATACGCAGTATTTT	CASSLSAASSTDTQYF
few	TRBV5-6	TRBJ2-4	NA	TGTGCCAGCAGCTTGGGGGGACTGCCAATTCAGTACTTC	CASSLGGLPIQYF
NA	TRBV7-9	TRBJ1-4	TRBD1	TGTGCCAGCAGCTTACGGACAGGCCACGCGGAAAAACTGTTTTTT	CASSLRTGHAEKLFF
few	TRBV4-3	TRBJ2-5	NA	TGCGCCAGCAGCCAAGTCCGCCGGGGGTCAGCGTACCAAGAGACCCAGTACTTC	CASSQVRRGSAYQETQYF
few	TRBV10-3	TRBJ2-3	NA	TGTGCCATCAGTGACCCCACGACAGGGACTCGCACAGATACGCAGTATTTT	CAISDPTTGTRTDTQYF
few	TRBV5-1	TRBJ2-3	NA	TGCGCCAGCAGGGAAGGGGCTTGGACAGATACGCAGTATTTT	CASREGAWTDTQYF
NA	TRBV10-3	TRBJ1-1	NA	TGTGCCATCAGTCCAGGGGATCACACTGAAGCTTTCTTT	CAISPGDHTEAFF
NA	TRBV28	TRBJ2-7	TRBD2	TGTGCCAGCCGTAGCGGGAGTGTCTACGAGCAGTACTTC	CASRSGSVYEQYF
few	TRBV28	TRBJ2-3	NA	TGTGCCAGCAGTTTATACGTCTCGGCAGATACGCAGTATTTT	CASSLYVSADTQYF
many	TRBV10-3	TRBJ2-7	NA	TGTGCCATCAGTGTGCACCAGAGCTCCTACGAGCAGTACTTC	CAISVHQSSYEQYF
few	TRBV5-1	TRBJ2-3	NA	TGCGCCAGCACCTCCCTCACCGGGACGGCCAGGCAGGATACGCAGTATTTT	CASTSLTGTARQDTQYF
NA	TRBV9	TRBJ2-1	TRBD2	TGTGCCAGCAGCGTAGGCGGTAGCGGGTCCTACAATGAGCAGTTCTTC	CASSVGGSGSYNEQFF
many	TRBV7-2	TRBJ2-4	NA	TGTGCCAGCAGCTTAACAGCCAAAAACATTCAGTACTTC	CASSLTAKNIQYF
many	TRBV27	TRBJ2-3	TRBD2	TGTGCCAGCAGTCGCACAGGCCGGGGGGCAGATACGCAGTATTTT	CASSRTGRGADTQYF
few	TRBV10-2	TRBJ2-1	NA	TGCGCCAGCTGCCCGAGCTCCTACAATGAGCAGTTCTTC	CASCPSSYNEQFF
NA	TRBV28	TRBJ2-1	NA	TGTGCCACCATTGGGGGGGCTAATGAGCAGTTCTTC	CATIGGANEQFF
many	TRBV11-2	TRBJ2-6	NA	TGTGCCAGCAGCCGGTCCTCTGGGGCCAACGTCCTGACTTTC	CASSRSSGANVLTF
many	TRBV5-1	TRBJ1-4	TRBD1	TGCGCCAGCAGCCAGGGACAGGGGGGGAATGAAAAACTGTTTTTT	CASSQGQGGNEKLFF
many	TRBV20-1	TRBJ1-4	NA	TGCAGTGCTAGAGAGGGAGGGCGAGGGGAAAAACTGTTTTTT	CSAREGGRGEKLFF
NA	TRBV7-2	TRBJ2-3	NA	TGTGCCAGCAGCTCCCTGGGACGGGCAAGCACAGATACGCAGTATTTT	CASSSLGRASTDTQYF
many	TRBV28	TRBJ2-5	TRBD2	TGTGCCAGCAGTTCCCTCAGAGCGGGGCTGGAGACCCAGTACTTC	CASSSLRAGLETQYF
many	TRBV11-2	TRBJ2-5	TRBD2	TGTGCCAGCAGCTCCGGGAGCGGGAGGCCCGAAGAGACCCAGTACTTC	CASSSGSGRPEETQYF
NA	TRBV11-2	TRBJ2-5	TRBD2	TGTGCCAGCAGGCGACTAGCGGGAGAAGTATATGAGACCCAGTACTTC	CASRRLAGEVYETQYF